A selection of T cell receptor beta chains follows, all from one sample in a study of cytomegalovirus exposure and HLA in healthy donors. The method was immunoSEQ multiplex PCR; TCRdb's version includes in-frame clones alone and lacks a portion of them. The repertoire has more than 85,000 clones, around 79% of them found once; the top ten carry roughly 1.2%. Sample: PBMCs. The receptors were sampled from a woman aged 30 to 39 in good health and CMV-seronegative. Each CDR3 is given without its conserved first and last residue. Fields, in order: D gene, V gene, CDR3 length, J gene, CDR3 protein. A D gene is named only where the DNA matches it firmly.

TRBD1	TRBV7-9	14	TRBJ1-2	ASSVTEGQGIGGYT
TRBD1	TRBV28	13	TRBJ1-5	ASTYWTGENQPQH
TRBD1	TRBV6-5	13	TRBJ1-4	ASSYSGTGGEKLF
.	TRBV7-2	13	TRBJ2-7	ASSSFRGYSYEQY
.	TRBV29-1	13	TRBJ1-4	SAPRLGAWGEKLF
.	TRBV7-9	11	TRBJ2-7	ASSLGTTYEQY
.	TRBV6-5	11	TRBJ2-7	ASSEHSSYEQY
.	TRBV10-3	14	TRBJ2-7	AISERGLGGEGEQY
TRBD1	TRBV27	12	TRBJ1-5	ASRTDRDHQPQH
.	TRBV28	19	TRBJ1-6	ASSLFETRSRGDSYNSPLH
.	TRBV9	11	TRBJ1-1	ASSVVQNTEAF
TRBD2	TRBV7-9	14	TRBJ2-1	ASSPRAGLLYNEQF
.	TRBV7-9	11	TRBJ2-7	ASSPRGTYEQY
.	TRBV18	13	TRBJ1-1	ASSPQKTENTEAF
TRBD1	TRBV29-1	13	TRBJ2-5	SVLSGQFYGETQY
.	TRBV28	12	TRBJ2-1	ASRPNTGYNEQF
.	TRBV19	12	TRBJ1-5	ASSINIQGQPQH
.	TRBV5-8	15	TRBJ1-6	ASSLGEAGPTNSPLH
.	TRBV2	10	TRBJ2-7	ASSSDRYEQY
.	TRBV2	13	TRBJ1-2	ASSEWEQAIYGYT
.	TRBV7-2	11	TRBJ1-2	ASSLDPGYGYT
TRBD2	TRBV7-9	13	TRBJ2-1	ASSLLAGVYNEQF
.	TRBV30	13	TRBJ2-1	AWSRRAIDGNEQF
.	TRBV15	12	TRBJ2-1	ATSRDGGNNEQF
.	TRBV19	13	TRBJ1-6	ASSPRGYGDSPLH
.	TRBV5-4	12	TRBJ1-1	ASRQQGLNTEAF
TRBD1	TRBV4-2	14	TRBJ1-3	ASSQGPDRGGNTIY
TRBD2	TRBV4-2	14	TRBJ2-1	ASSQDGLAAYNEQF
TRBD1	TRBV9	13	TRBJ2-2	ASSLGQGDTGELF
.	TRBV30	13	TRBJ2-6	AWRQGSSGANVLT
TRBD1	TRBV19	13	TRBJ2-7	ASRGRDRASYEQY
.	TRBV5-1	14	TRBJ2-7	ASSLFSASGFYEQY
TRBD1	TRBV30	11	TRBJ2-5	AWSGDRKETQY
.	TRBV7-9	13	TRBJ2-7	ASSLSKTSLSEQY
.	TRBV7-3	13	TRBJ2-7	ASSFGVGLPYEQY
.	TRBV4-2	12	TRBJ1-1	ASSQDTTNTEAF
.	TRBV27	13	TRBJ2-7	ASSLAGTSGYEQY
.	TRBV4-2	13	TRBJ2-2	ASSQEPGDTGELF
.	TRBV7-9	12	TRBJ2-1	ASSAQWGDNEQF
.	TRBV6-1	10	TRBJ1-4	ASSGFGEKLF
.	TRBV19	14	TRBJ2-7	ASSIGDLPSSYEQY
TRBD2	TRBV4-2	15	TRBJ2-1	ASSQDDLAGEYNEQF